The 5 T cell receptor beta chains presented below share a single source sample, sequenced in a study of shared clonotypes between healthy human individuals. Generated by immunoSEQ multiplex PCR, the TCRdb table keeps only in-frame clones and is missing some. The sample lists about 490,000 clones; 60% to 85% were seen once. Sample: PBMCs. Every receptor here comes from a middle-aged woman in good health. Some clones in this sample may be carry-over from other donors' samples.

V is TRBV7-9 and J is TRBJ2-7, with a weak D call TRBD2 (5 bases). The CDR3 has 13 amino acids. Germline V gene lookup returns CDR1 SEHNR and CDR2 FQNEAQ (reference sequence). V was trimmed by 5 bases and J by 6 bases, leaving 14 bases between them. CDR3: CASSQSLSAEQYF. CDR3 sequence (DNA): TGTGCCAGCAGCCAAAGTCTTAGCGCCGAGCAGTACTTC.

This chain joins TRBV10-3 and TRBJ1-2, with D hard to call. The CDR3 covers 13 residues. Trimming took 4 bases from V and 6 from J, leaving 12 bases between them. Germline assignment: CDR1 ENHRY and CDR2 SYGVKD. The CDR3 nucleotides read TGTGCCATCAGTGGCAGTCAACCCGATGGCTACACCTTC. Amino acids: CAISGSQPDGYTF.

The chain combines TRBV7-2 with TRBJ2-1, with TRBD2 identical over 8 bases. Germline CDR1 is SGHTA and CDR2 is FQGNSA. CDR3 size: 14 residues. Trimming at V came to 4 bases and at J to 6 bases, leaving 5 bases not matched to a gene. The CDR3 sequence: CASSSGLGINEQFF. Written as DNA, the CDR3 is TGTGCCAGCAGCTCGGGACTAGGAATCAATGAGCAGTTCTTC.

This clone came up once. This sequence joins TRBV6-5 and TRBJ2-1; D not resolved. The CDR3 totals 13 residues. Germline V gene data show CDR1 as MNHEY and CDR2 as SVGAGI. Trimming took off 7 bases at V and 7 bases at J, with 14 bases between the two ends. CDR3 nucleotides: TGTGCCAGCACCCTTCCTGGTGGTAATGAGCAGTTCTTC. This gives the protein CASTLPGGNEQFF.

As regards this clone: The junction differs from germline at one of its ends, possibly a read error. This rearrangement joins TRBV11-2 to TRBJ2-7, with 7 bases identical to TRBD1. This CDR3 has 16 residues. Germline assignment: CDR1 SGHAT and CDR2 FQNNGV. CDR3 sequence: CASSRAGGPLTYERYF. CDR3 in DNA: TGTGCCAGCAGCCGGGCAGGGGGACCTTTAACCTACGAGCGGTACTTC. Full variable domain (missing parts from reference TRBV11-2 and TRBJ2-7): EAGVAQSPRYKIIEKRQSVAFWCNPISGHATLYWYQQILGQGPKLLIQFQNNGVVDDSQLPKDRFSAERLKGVDSTLKIQPAKLEDSAVYLCASSRAGGPLTYERYFGPGTRLTVT.